This passage covers 6 T cell receptor beta chains from one sample sequenced in a study of T cells in women clearing cervical HPV infection. Sequenced by immunoSEQ multiplex PCR; TCRdb stores in-frame clones only, minus some. This table lists about 14,000 clones. The specimen was blood buffy coat. The origin of the receptors is a woman aged 18 to 75 with a cervical HPV16 infection that either progressed to CIN3+ or cleared (not recorded which).

Note on this clone: The read stops 3 residues short of the end of the CDR3; the missing end is completed from the germline J gene. This chain joins TRBV20-1 and TRBJ2-2; D is unclear. This CDR3 is 13 amino acids long. Germline values: CDR1 DFQATT, CDR2 SNEGSKA (reference sequence). The CDR3 sequence: CSATRAPNEKLFF. The CDR3 bases that were read are TGCAGTGCTACAAGAGCTCCGAATGAAAAG.

Of note for this clone: Read sequence stops 3 residues before the CDR3 end, and the germline J gene provides the missing end. The chain is built from TRBV19 and TRBJ2-3; D remains ambiguous. CDR3 length: 13 residues. Germline V gene lookup returns CDR1 LNHDA and CDR2 SQIVND (reference sequence). CDR3 region: CASSSVFQETQYF. Partial CDR3 DNA: TGTGCCAGTAGTAGCGTGTTCCAAGAGACG. Combining the CDR3 with reference TRBV19 and TRBJ2-3 gives the whole variable domain DGGITQSPKYLFRKEGQNVTLSCEQNLNHDAMYWYRQDPGQGLRLIYYSQIVNDFQKGDIAEGYSVSREKKESFPLTVTSAQKNPTAFYLCASSSVFQETQYFGPGTRLTVL.

Concerning this clone: The read gets to within 3 residues of the CDR3 end, and the germline J gene fills in the rest. V usage is TRBV12-3 or TRBV12-4 and J usage is TRBJ2-7; TRBD1 might be the D (5 bases). This CDR3 is 13 amino acids long. Trimming took off 4 bases at V and 5 bases at J, with 12 bases between the two ends. CDR3 protein: CASSYDSFNEQYF. The sequenced part of the CDR3 DNA is TGTGCCAGCAGTTATGACAGTTTTAACGAG.

Worth noting for this clone: The CDR3 goes on 3 residues after the read ends, and that part is filled in from the germline J gene. This chain links TRBV7-2 with TRBJ1-2, with 7 bases matching TRBD1. The CDR3 loop spans 13 amino acids. Germline V gives CDR1 SGHTA, CDR2 FQGNSA. The chain's CDR3 is CASSRQGADDYTF. The CDR3 DNA, read in part, is TGTGCCAGCAGCCGACAGGGTGCCGACGAC.

Remarks on this clone: From the germline J gene comes the end of the CDR3, since the read stops 3 residues before it. The V gene is TRBV7-8, the J gene TRBJ1-1; D gene unclear. The CDR3 is 14 residues long. Germline lookup yields CDR1 SGHVS and CDR2 FQNEAQ. The V end lost 2 bases, the J end lost 0 bases, and 7 bases lay between the germline ends. CDR3 bases read: TGTGCCAGCAGCTTACTCGAGGTGAACACTGAA. Amino acid sequence: CASSLLEVNTE. In full, the CDR3 reads CASSLLEVNTEAFF. Looking up the rest from reference TRBV7-8 and TRBJ1-1 gives the full variable domain: GAGVSQSPRYKVAKRGQDVALRCDPISGHVSLFWYQQALGQGPEFLTYFQNEAQLDKSGLPSDRFFAERPEGSVSTLKIQRTQQEDSAVYLCASSLLEVNTEAFFGQGTRLTVV.

CDR3: CSASGQGAYEQYF. CDR3 bases read: TGCAGTGCTTCTGGACAGGGCGCCTACGAG. This sequence joins TRBV20-1 and TRBJ2-7; the match to TRBD1 covers 8 bases. The CDR3 end lies 3 residues beyond the end of the read and is filled in from the germline J gene. This CDR3 is built from 13 residues. Germline-derived CDR1 and CDR2 are DFQATT and SNEGSKA (reference sequence). Trimming took 5 bases from V and 2 from J; bases not matched to a gene: 5.